This is a list of T cell receptor beta chains from one sample in a study of blood T cell repertoires in COVID-19. Repertoires were generated with immunoSEQ multiplex PCR, while TCRdb's copy carries only in-frame clones and drops some. The sample consists of 46,000 or so clones, approximately 89% of them appearing once. The material sequenced was peripheral blood. The receptors originated from a man in his 60s with active or convalescent COVID-19. CDR3s include the opening cysteine and the closing phenylalanine or tryptophan. The D gene is left open where the match is weak. Clone size is shown for a subset of rows, as once, few, many or a class of expanded clone.

j_call clone_size d_call v_call cdr3_nt cdr3_aa
TRBJ1-5 . . TRBV29-1 TGCAGCGCCGGGGGAGGGGTAGGCAATCAGCCCCAGCATTTT CSAGGGVGNQPQHF
TRBJ2-3 . . TRBV5-1 TGCGCCAGCAACCCGGGGTCCACAGATACGCAGTATTTT CASNPGSTDTQYF
TRBJ1-6 . . TRBV4-1 TGCGCCAGCAGCCAGCTCGCGGGGGTTTCACCCCTCCACTTT CASSQLAGVSPLHF
TRBJ1-1 . . TRBV9 TGTGCCAGCACCAGTTCGACAAGGATGGGCACTGAAGCTTTCTTT CASTSSTRMGTEAFF
TRBJ2-5 . TRBD2 TRBV5-1 TGCGCCAGCAGTGTGACTAGCATAGAGACCCAGTACTTC CASSVTSIETQYF
TRBJ2-7 . TRBD2 TRBV19 TGTGCCAGTAGTAGTAGCGGGGGCTACGAGCAGTACTTC CASSSSGGYEQYF
TRBJ1-2 many TRBD1 TRBV11-2 TGTGCCAGCAGCTTATCAGGGGGTGGCGGCTACACCTTC CASSLSGGGGYTF
TRBJ2-2 . . TRBV6-6 TGTGCCAGCTCACCCAAGGAGGGACTCTTGAGATGGCTGTTTTTT CASSPKEGLLRWLFF
TRBJ1-5 . . TRBV2 TGTGCCAGCACAGGTTCCAGCAGCAATCAGCCCCAGCATTTT CASTGSSSNQPQHF
TRBJ1-3 many . TRBV27 TGTGCCAGCAGTTTATGGGGGGGCTCTGGAAACACCATATATTTT CASSLWGGSGNTIYF
TRBJ2-7 . . TRBV25-1 TGTGCCAGCAGTGAAGTAGGAGGGAGAGCCTACGAGCAGTACTTC CASSEVGGRAYEQYF
TRBJ2-7 once TRBD1 TRBV3-1/TRBV3-2 TGTGCCAGCAGCAGTCGGGACAGTATCTACGAGCAGTACTTC CASSSRDSIYEQYF
TRBJ2-5 . TRBD1 TRBV9 TGTGCCAGCAGCCCTATGACAGGGCAAGAGACCCAGTACTTC CASSPMTGQETQYF
TRBJ1-3 . TRBD1 TRBV2 TGTGCCAGCAGTGCCGACAGGGGCTCTGGAAACACCATATATTTT CASSADRGSGNTIYF
TRBJ1-5 . TRBD1 TRBV20-1 TGCAGTGCTAGTGGGACAGGTAATAGCAATCAGCCCCAGCATTTT CSASGTGNSNQPQHF
TRBJ1-1 . TRBD1 TRBV29-1 TGCAGCGTTGTCCGGGACAGGGAGGAAGCTTTCTTT CSVVRDREEAFF
TRBJ2-5 few . TRBV6-6 TGTGCCAGCAGCTCTTACCAGGGCAGGGTCTTGGAGACCCAGTACTTC CASSSYQGRVLETQYF
TRBJ1-4 . . TRBV10-3 TGTGCCATCAGTGACAGGGCCTTTGAAAAACTGTTTTTT CAISDRAFEKLFF
TRBJ1-1 . . TRBV5-1 TGCGCCAGCAGGCCCCCGGGAGGTAGGGGCACTGAAGCTTTCTTT CASRPPGGRGTEAFF
TRBJ2-7 . TRBD1 TRBV5-1 TGCGCCAGCAGCATAAGACAGGGGTGGTACGAGCAGTACTTC CASSIRQGWYEQYF
TRBJ2-3 few TRBD2 TRBV19 TGTGCCAGTAGTGGGTCTAGCGGGGGTGGCCATCCAAACACAGATACGCAGTATTTT CASSGSSGGGHPNTDTQYF
TRBJ1-5 few . TRBV4-1 TGCGCCAGCAGCCAAGTCTCAGGGTTTAATCAGCCCCAGCATTTT CASSQVSGFNQPQHF
TRBJ2-1 . TRBD2 TRBV10-3 TGTGCCAGCTGGGGGGGGTCCTACAATGAGCAGTTCTTC CASWGGSYNEQFF
TRBJ2-5 . TRBD2 TRBV5-1 TGCGCCAGCAGCTTGGAGGCGGGGGAAGAGACCCAGTACTTC CASSLEAGEETQYF
TRBJ2-6 . TRBD1 TRBV30 TGTGCCTGGGACCGGGACAGGACAAACTCTGGGGCCAACGTCCTGACTTTC CAWDRDRTNSGANVLTF
TRBJ2-7 . . TRBV5-4 TGTGCCAGCAGCTTGAAGGGGAACGAGCAGTACTTC CASSLKGNEQYF
TRBJ2-2 . . TRBV9 TGTGCCAGCAGCGCTCAGGGTACCCCCGGGGAGCTGTTTTTT CASSAQGTPGELFF
TRBJ2-5 once TRBD1 TRBV5-1 TGCGCCAGCAGGCGACAGGGCCAAGAGACCCAGTACTTC CASRRQGQETQYF
TRBJ1-1 . TRBD1 TRBV7-3 TGTGCCAGCAGCCCCGGGACAGGGCAAACTGAAGCTTTCTTT CASSPGTGQTEAFF
TRBJ2-1 . TRBD2 TRBV5-6 TGTGCCAGCAGCCTCCTACTAGCGGGGGACCAATACAATGAGCAGTTCTTC CASSLLLAGDQYNEQFF
TRBJ1-5 . . TRBV6-5 TGTGCCAGCAGTTACTCTAGAGGGTTTCAGCCCCAGCATTTT CASSYSRGFQPQHF
TRBJ2-5 once . TRBV6-2/TRBV6-3 TGTGCCAGCAGTCTCCAAGAGACCCAGTACTTC CASSLQETQYF
TRBJ2-1 . . TRBV30 TGTGCCTGGAGCCCGGACACCTCGGCCAATGAGCAGTTCTTC CAWSPDTSANEQFF
TRBJ2-2 . . TRBV9 TGTGCCAGCAGCGTAGAGCTAGCGCCGAACACCGGGGAGCTGTTTTTT CASSVELAPNTGELFF
TRBJ1-5 . TRBD1 TRBV5-1 TGCGCCAGCAGCCTGGGACAGGGGGCCATGGGCAATCAGCCCCAGCATTTT CASSLGQGAMGNQPQHF
TRBJ2-7 . TRBD2 TRBV4-2 TGTGCCAGCAGCCAACACGGGACTAGCGGGGGGGTGGTCTACGAGCAGTACTTC CASSQHGTSGGVVYEQYF
TRBJ2-5 . TRBD2 TRBV2 TGTGCCAGCACCCCCGCCCGGGGAGGGTGGGAGACCCAGTACTTC CASTPARGGWETQYF
TRBJ1-2 . . TRBV12-5 TGTGCTAGTGCCGCCGGGACAACGGATGGCTACACCTTC CASAAGTTDGYTF
TRBJ2-1 . . TRBV11-3 TGTGCCAGCAGCTTATCGGGGGAGTACAATGAGCAGTTCTTC CASSLSGEYNEQFF
TRBJ2-2 . . TRBV19 TGTGCCTCCGTTGGGGGGGGGCGGGTGACCGGGGAGCTGTTTTTT CASVGGGRVTGELFF
TRBJ2-2 . TRBD2 TRBV10-3 TGTGCCATCAGTAGCGGGGGGAACACCGGGGAGCTGTTTTTT CAISSGGNTGELFF
TRBJ2-2 . . TRBV12-3/TRBV12-4 TGTGCCAGCAGTTTACTCGGGGAGCTGTTTTTT CASSLLGELFF
TRBJ2-2 few TRBD1 TRBV28 TGTGCCAGCAGTTTATGGACAGGGGGAAGAACCGGGGAGCTGTTTTTT CASSLWTGGRTGELFF
TRBJ2-3 . TRBD2 TRBV7-2 TGTGCCAGCAGCTACCAGGCGGGGGGGACAGATACGCAGTATTTT CASSYQAGGTDTQYF
TRBJ2-1 . TRBD1 TRBV5-6 TGTGCCAGCACAGACAGGGTAGGATACAATGAGCAGTTCTTC CASTDRVGYNEQFF
TRBJ1-2 . . TRBV28 TGTGCCAGCAGGGGGCAGGGAGGCGGCTACACCTTC CASRGQGGGYTF
TRBJ1-2 . TRBD1 TRBV5-4 TGTGCCAGCAGCTCGGGACAGGACTACTCGACTAACTATGGCTACACCTTC CASSSGQDYSTNYGYTF